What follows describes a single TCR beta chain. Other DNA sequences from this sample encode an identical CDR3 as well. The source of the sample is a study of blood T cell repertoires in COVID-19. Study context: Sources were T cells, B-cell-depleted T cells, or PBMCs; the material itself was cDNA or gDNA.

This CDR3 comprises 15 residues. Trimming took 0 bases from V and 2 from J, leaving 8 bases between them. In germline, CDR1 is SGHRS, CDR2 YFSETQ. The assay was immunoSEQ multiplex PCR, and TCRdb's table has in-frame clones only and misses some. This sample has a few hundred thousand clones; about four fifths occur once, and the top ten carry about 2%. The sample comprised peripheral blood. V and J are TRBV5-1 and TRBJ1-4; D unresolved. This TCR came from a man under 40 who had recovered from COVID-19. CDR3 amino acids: CASSLGVATNEKLFF. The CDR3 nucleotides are TGCGCCAGCAGCTTGGGGGTAGCTACTAATGAAAAACTGTTTTTT.